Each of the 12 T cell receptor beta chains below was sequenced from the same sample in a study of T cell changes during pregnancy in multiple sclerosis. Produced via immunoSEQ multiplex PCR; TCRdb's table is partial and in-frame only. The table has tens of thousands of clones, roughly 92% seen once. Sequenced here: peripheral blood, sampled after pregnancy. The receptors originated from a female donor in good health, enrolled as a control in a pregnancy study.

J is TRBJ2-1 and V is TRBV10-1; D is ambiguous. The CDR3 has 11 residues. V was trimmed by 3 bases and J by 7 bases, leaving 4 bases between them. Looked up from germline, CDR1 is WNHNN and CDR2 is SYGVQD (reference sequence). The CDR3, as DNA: TGCGCCAGCAGTGATACAAATGAGCAGTTCTTC. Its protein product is CASSDTNEQFF.

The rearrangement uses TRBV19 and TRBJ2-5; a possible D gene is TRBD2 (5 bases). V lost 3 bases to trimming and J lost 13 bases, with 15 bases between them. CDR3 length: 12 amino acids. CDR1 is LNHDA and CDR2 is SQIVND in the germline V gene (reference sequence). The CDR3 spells CASSMEGGWVYF. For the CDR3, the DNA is TGTGCCAGTAGTATGGAAGGAGGTTGGGTGTACTTC.

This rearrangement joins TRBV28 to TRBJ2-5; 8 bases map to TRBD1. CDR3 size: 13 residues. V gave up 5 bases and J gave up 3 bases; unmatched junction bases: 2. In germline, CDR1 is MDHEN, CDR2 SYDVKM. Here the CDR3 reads CASSEGQEETQYF. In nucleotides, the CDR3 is TGTGCCAGCAGTGAGGGACAGGAAGAGACCCAGTACTTC.

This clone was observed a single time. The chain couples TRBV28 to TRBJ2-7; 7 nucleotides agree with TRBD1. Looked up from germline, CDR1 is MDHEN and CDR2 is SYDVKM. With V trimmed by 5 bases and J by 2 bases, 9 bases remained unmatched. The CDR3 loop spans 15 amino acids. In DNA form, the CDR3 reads TGTGCCAGCAGTCGAACCCGACAGGGTCCCTACGAGCAGTACTTC. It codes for CASSRTRQGPYEQYF.

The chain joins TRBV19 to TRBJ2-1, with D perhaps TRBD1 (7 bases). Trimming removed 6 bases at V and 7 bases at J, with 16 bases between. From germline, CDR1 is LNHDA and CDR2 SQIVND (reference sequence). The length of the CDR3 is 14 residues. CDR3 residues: CASRSEGQLNEQFF. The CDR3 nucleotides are TGTGCCAGTAGATCGGAGGGACAGTTAAATGAGCAGTTCTTC.

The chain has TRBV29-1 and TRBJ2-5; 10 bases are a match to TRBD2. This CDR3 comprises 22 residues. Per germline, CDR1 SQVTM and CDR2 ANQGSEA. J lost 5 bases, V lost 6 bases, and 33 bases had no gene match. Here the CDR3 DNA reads TGCAGCGTCCGCGCTGGACTAGCGGTTCGAAGGTACAACGGTGGACTACTGGAGACCCAGTACTTC. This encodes CSVRAGLAVRRYNGGLLETQYF. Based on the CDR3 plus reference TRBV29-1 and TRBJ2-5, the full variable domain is SAVISQKPSRDICQRGTSLTIQCQVDSQVTMMFWYRQQPGQSLTLIATANQGSEATYESGFVIDKFPISRPNLTFSTLTVSNMSPEDSSIYLCSVRAGLAVRRYNGGLLETQYFGPGTRLLVL.

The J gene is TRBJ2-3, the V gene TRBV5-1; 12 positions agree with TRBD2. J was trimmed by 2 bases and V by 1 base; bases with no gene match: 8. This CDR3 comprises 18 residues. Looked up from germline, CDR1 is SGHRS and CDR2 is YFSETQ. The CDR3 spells CASSLFPTSGGFTDTQYF. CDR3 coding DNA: TGCGCCAGCAGCTTGTTTCCGACTAGCGGGGGTTTCACAGATACGCAGTATTTT.

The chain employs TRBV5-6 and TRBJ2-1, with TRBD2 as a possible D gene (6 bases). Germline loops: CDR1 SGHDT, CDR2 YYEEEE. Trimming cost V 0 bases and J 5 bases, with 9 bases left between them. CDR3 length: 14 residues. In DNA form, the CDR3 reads TGTGCCAGCAGCTTGGCCGGGAGCGACAATGAGCAGTTCTTC. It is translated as CASSLAGSDNEQFF. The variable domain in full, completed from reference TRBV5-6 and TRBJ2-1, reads DAGVTQSPTHLIKTRGQQVTLRCSPKSGHDTVSWYQQALGQGPQFIFQYYEEEERQRGNFPDRFSGHQFPNYSSELNVNALLLGDSALYLCASSLAGSDNEQFFGPGTRLTVL.

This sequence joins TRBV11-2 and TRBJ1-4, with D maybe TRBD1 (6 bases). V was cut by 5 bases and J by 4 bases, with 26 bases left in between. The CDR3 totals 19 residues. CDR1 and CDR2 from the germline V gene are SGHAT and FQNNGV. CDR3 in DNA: TGTGCCAGCAGCCCCCGCGCCCCCCGACAGGCCGTCCATAATGAAAAACTGTTTTTT. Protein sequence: CASSPRAPRQAVHNEKLFF. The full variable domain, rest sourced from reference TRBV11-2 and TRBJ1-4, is EAGVAQSPRYKIIEKRQSVAFWCNPISGHATLYWYQQILGQGPKLLIQFQNNGVVDDSQLPKDRFSAERLKGVDSTLKIQPAKLEDSAVYLCASSPRAPRQAVHNEKLFFGSGTQLSVL.

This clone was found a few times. The CDR3 DNA sequence: TGTGCCAGCAGTGACACTTCCGGGACAGGGTATGATGAGCAGTTCTTC. Translated, it gives CASSDTSGTGYDEQFF. The chain employs TRBV6-4 and TRBJ2-1; TRBD1 matches 9 bases. V trimming: 2 bases; J trimming: 8 bases; junction bases outside the gene matches: 10. In germline, CDR1 is MRHNA, CDR2 SNTAGT. This CDR3 is built from 16 residues.

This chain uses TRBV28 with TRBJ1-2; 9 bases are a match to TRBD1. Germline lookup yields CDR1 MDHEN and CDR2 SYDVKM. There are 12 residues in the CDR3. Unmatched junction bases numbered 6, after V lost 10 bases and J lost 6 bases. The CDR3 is CAIQTGGDGYTF. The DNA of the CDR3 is TGTGCCATACAGACAGGGGGGGATGGCTACACCTTC.

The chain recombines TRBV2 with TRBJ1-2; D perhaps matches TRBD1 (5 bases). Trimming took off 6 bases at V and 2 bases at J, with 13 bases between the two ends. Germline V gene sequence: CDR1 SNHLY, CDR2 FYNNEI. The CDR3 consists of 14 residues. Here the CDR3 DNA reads TGTGCCAGCAGGGTCAGGGAGGGGAACTATGGCTACACCTTC. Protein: CASRVREGNYGYTF.